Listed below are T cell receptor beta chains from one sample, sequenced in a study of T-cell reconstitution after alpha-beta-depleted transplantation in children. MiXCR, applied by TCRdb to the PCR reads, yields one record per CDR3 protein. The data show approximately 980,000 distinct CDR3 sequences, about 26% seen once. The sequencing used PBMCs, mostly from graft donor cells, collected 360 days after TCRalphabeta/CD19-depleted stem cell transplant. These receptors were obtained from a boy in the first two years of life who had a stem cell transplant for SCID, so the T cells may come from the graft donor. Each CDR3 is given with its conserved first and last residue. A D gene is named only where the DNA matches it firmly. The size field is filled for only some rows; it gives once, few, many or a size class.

cdr3_aa: CASSHGGQGYEQYF; cdr3_nt: TGTGCCAGCAGCCATGGCGGACAGGGCTACGAGCAGTACTTC; cdr3_length: 14; clone_size: .; v_call: TRBV4-2; d_call: TRBD1; j_call: TRBJ2-7
cdr3_aa: CSVEATSGGALYTQYF; cdr3_nt: TGCAGCGTCGAGGCAACTAGCGGGGGGGCCTTGTATACGCAGTATTTT; cdr3_length: 16; clone_size: few; v_call: TRBV29-1; d_call: TRBD2; j_call: TRBJ2-3
cdr3_aa: CSVDTGTSGGVKVTDTQYF; cdr3_nt: TGCAGCGTTGACACCGGGACTAGCGGGGGGGTGAAGGTCACAGATACGCAGTATTTT; cdr3_length: 19; clone_size: few; v_call: TRBV29-1; d_call: TRBD2; j_call: TRBJ2-3
cdr3_aa: CSARDGAGRIDTEAFF; cdr3_nt: TGCAGTGCTAGAGATGGGGCAGGGAGAATCGACACTGAAGCTTTCTTT; cdr3_length: 16; clone_size: .; v_call: TRBV20-1; d_call: .; j_call: TRBJ1-1
cdr3_aa: CSAIDGGSTDTQYF; cdr3_nt: TGCAGTGCTATAGATGGGGGGAGCACAGATACGCAGTATTTT; cdr3_length: 14; clone_size: .; v_call: TRBV20-1; d_call: .; j_call: TRBJ2-3
cdr3_aa: CASDKGGYTEAFF; cdr3_nt: TGTGCCAGCGACAAAGGGGGCTACACTGAAGCTTTCTTT; cdr3_length: 13; clone_size: few; v_call: TRBV28; d_call: TRBD1; j_call: TRBJ1-1
cdr3_aa: CASSTDSSTTNEKLFF; cdr3_nt: TGTGCCAGCAGTACGGACAGTTCAACAACTAATGAAAAACTGTTTTTT; cdr3_length: 16; clone_size: .; v_call: TRBV28; d_call: .; j_call: TRBJ1-4
cdr3_aa: CAISGTPNGATQYF; cdr3_nt: TGTGCCATCAGCGGGACTCCAAACGGGGCGACCCAGTACTTC; cdr3_length: 14; clone_size: .; v_call: TRBV10-3; d_call: .; j_call: TRBJ2-5
cdr3_aa: CASSLVSGGDPGQFF; cdr3_nt: TGTGCCAGCAGCTTGGTCAGCGGGGGGGACCCTGGGCAGTTCTTC; cdr3_length: 15; clone_size: .; v_call: TRBV7-9; d_call: TRBD2; j_call: TRBJ2-1
cdr3_aa: CATQGQGKPGANVLTF; cdr3_nt: TGTGCCACGCAGGGACAGGGAAAGCCTGGGGCCAACGTCCTGACTTTC; cdr3_length: 16; clone_size: .; v_call: TRBV10-3; d_call: TRBD1; j_call: TRBJ2-6
cdr3_aa: CASSQDIPSNEQFF; cdr3_nt: TGTGCCAGCAGCCAAGATATCCCTAGCAACGAGCAGTTCTTC; cdr3_length: 14; clone_size: .; v_call: TRBV4-2; d_call: .; j_call: TRBJ2-1
cdr3_aa: CASSSVGWETQYF; cdr3_nt: TGTGCCAGCAGTTCCGTCGGGTGGGAGACCCAGTACTTC; cdr3_length: 13; clone_size: few; v_call: TRBV12-3/TRBV12-4; d_call: .; j_call: TRBJ2-5
cdr3_aa: CATTGQGNEQFF; cdr3_nt: TGCGCCACTACGGGGCAAGGCAATGAGCAGTTCTTC; cdr3_length: 12; clone_size: few; v_call: TRBV5-1; d_call: .; j_call: TRBJ2-1
cdr3_aa: CASSVGQGVSMEQYF; cdr3_nt: TGTGCCAGCAGCGTGGGACAGGGGGTCTCTATGGAGCAGTACTTC; cdr3_length: 15; clone_size: .; v_call: TRBV7-2; d_call: TRBD1; j_call: TRBJ2-7
cdr3_aa: CSARDWQGSEKLFF; cdr3_nt: TGCAGTGCTAGAGACTGGCAGGGTAGTGAAAAACTGTTTTTT; cdr3_length: 14; clone_size: few; v_call: TRBV20-1; d_call: .; j_call: TRBJ1-4
cdr3_aa: CASIEGGRETQYF; cdr3_nt: TGTGCCAGCATCGAGGGTGGAAGGGAGACCCAGTACTTC; cdr3_length: 13; clone_size: many; v_call: TRBV3-1; d_call: .; j_call: TRBJ2-5
cdr3_aa: CASSLAQASGGMREQFF; cdr3_nt: TGTGCCAGCAGCTTAGCGCAGGCTAGCGGGGGTATGAGGGAGCAGTTCTTC; cdr3_length: 17; clone_size: few; v_call: TRBV7-9; d_call: TRBD2; j_call: TRBJ2-1
cdr3_aa: CASSTAYEQYF; cdr3_nt: TGCGCCAGCTCAACAGCCTACGAGCAGTACTTC; cdr3_length: 11; clone_size: many; v_call: TRBV5-1; d_call: .; j_call: TRBJ2-7
cdr3_aa: CASNRDSYGYTF; cdr3_nt: TGTGCCAGCAACCGGGACAGCTATGGCTACACCTTC; cdr3_length: 12; clone_size: .; v_call: TRBV2; d_call: TRBD1; j_call: TRBJ1-2
cdr3_aa: CASSLPGAREQYF; cdr3_nt: TGCGCCAGCAGCTTGCCAGGCGCGAGGGAGCAGTACTTC; cdr3_length: 13; clone_size: few; v_call: TRBV5-1; d_call: .; j_call: TRBJ2-7
cdr3_aa: CASSQVFRANTGELFF; cdr3_nt: TGTGCCAGCAGCCAAGTTTTCAGGGCGAACACCGGGGAGCTGTTTTTT; cdr3_length: 16; clone_size: many; v_call: TRBV3-1; d_call: .; j_call: TRBJ2-2
cdr3_aa: CAWSELRHSPLHF; cdr3_nt: TGTGCCTGGAGTGAACTTAGGCATTCACCCCTCCACTTT; cdr3_length: 13; clone_size: .; v_call: TRBV30; d_call: .; j_call: TRBJ1-6
cdr3_aa: CASSKTVGTSYEQYF; cdr3_nt: TGTGCCAGCAGCAAAACGGTGGGCACCTCCTACGAGCAGTACTTC; cdr3_length: 15; clone_size: .; v_call: TRBV6-5; d_call: .; j_call: TRBJ2-7
cdr3_aa: CASSQVIRLDGDTQYF; cdr3_nt: TGTGCCAGCAGCCAAGTGATTCGGTTGGATGGAGATACGCAGTATTTT; cdr3_length: 16; clone_size: few; v_call: TRBV4-2; d_call: .; j_call: TRBJ2-3
cdr3_aa: CASSLWAPEKDNEQFF; cdr3_nt: TGCGCCAGCAGCCTGTGGGCCCCTGAGAAGGACAATGAGCAGTTCTTC; cdr3_length: 16; clone_size: .; v_call: TRBV4-1; d_call: .; j_call: TRBJ2-1
cdr3_aa: CASSGQRTFYGYTF; cdr3_nt: TGTGCCAGCAGCGGACAGAGAACGTTCTATGGCTACACCTTC; cdr3_length: 14; clone_size: .; v_call: TRBV6-2/TRBV6-3; d_call: .; j_call: TRBJ1-2
cdr3_aa: CASSLRGLLTTDTQYF; cdr3_nt: TGTGCCAGCAGTTTACGGGGCCTCCTTACGACAGATACGCAGTATTTT; cdr3_length: 16; clone_size: .; v_call: TRBV12-3/TRBV12-4; d_call: .; j_call: TRBJ2-3
cdr3_aa: CASSSQGRGAEAFF; cdr3_nt: TGTGCCAGCAGTTCACAGGGGAGGGGAGCTGAAGCTTTCTTT; cdr3_length: 14; clone_size: few; v_call: TRBV27; d_call: TRBD1; j_call: TRBJ1-1
cdr3_aa: CASRPEGTNEKLFF; cdr3_nt: TGCGCCAGCCGACCGGAAGGGACTAATGAAAAACTGTTTTTT; cdr3_length: 14; clone_size: .; v_call: TRBV5-1; d_call: .; j_call: TRBJ1-4
cdr3_aa: CASSFGTGTGDYNEQFF; cdr3_nt: TGCGCCAGCAGCTTTGGAACCGGGACAGGTGATTACAATGAGCAGTTCTTC; cdr3_length: 17; clone_size: few; v_call: TRBV5-1; d_call: TRBD1; j_call: TRBJ2-1
cdr3_aa: CAISPGTGGYEQYF; cdr3_nt: TGTGCCATCAGTCCCGGGACAGGGGGTTACGAGCAGTACTTC; cdr3_length: 14; clone_size: .; v_call: TRBV10-3; d_call: TRBD1; j_call: TRBJ2-7
cdr3_aa: CSASGGPETQYF; cdr3_nt: TGCAGTGCTAGTGGGGGGCCGGAGACCCAGTACTTC; cdr3_length: 12; clone_size: .; v_call: TRBV20-1; d_call: .; j_call: TRBJ2-5
cdr3_aa: CASSLTPGHLTEAFF; cdr3_nt: TGCGCCAGCAGCCTGACTCCCGGACACTTAACTGAAGCTTTCTTT; cdr3_length: 15; clone_size: few; v_call: TRBV4-1; d_call: .; j_call: TRBJ1-1
cdr3_aa: CASSPQTRTNYGYTF; cdr3_nt: TGTGCCAGCAGTCCTCAGACGAGGACTAACTATGGCTACACCTTC; cdr3_length: 15; clone_size: .; v_call: TRBV28; d_call: .; j_call: TRBJ1-2
cdr3_aa: CASKAGRRLTYEQYF; cdr3_nt: TGTGCCAGCAAGGCCGGCAGGCGGCTAACCTACGAGCAGTACTTC; cdr3_length: 15; clone_size: many; v_call: TRBV28; d_call: .; j_call: TRBJ2-7
cdr3_aa: CASSRMTGGIRYEQYF; cdr3_nt: TGTGCCAGCAGCCGGATGACAGGGGGGATACGGTACGAGCAGTACTTC; cdr3_length: 16; clone_size: .; v_call: TRBV7-2; d_call: TRBD1; j_call: TRBJ2-7
cdr3_aa: CASSPSRGTGSSYEQYF; cdr3_nt: TGCGCCAGCAGCCCCTCTCGGGGGACAGGGTCATCGTACGAGCAGTACTTC; cdr3_length: 17; clone_size: few; v_call: TRBV4-3; d_call: TRBD1; j_call: TRBJ2-7
cdr3_aa: CASSPPGAGTDTQYF; cdr3_nt: TGCGCCAGCAGCCCCCCGGGGGCAGGCACAGATACGCAGTATTTT; cdr3_length: 15; clone_size: many; v_call: TRBV5-1; d_call: .; j_call: TRBJ2-3
cdr3_aa: CASSQEGGGITDTQYF; cdr3_nt: TGTGCCAGCAGCCAGGAGGGGGGGGGTATAACAGATACGCAGTATTTT; cdr3_length: 16; clone_size: .; v_call: TRBV9; d_call: .; j_call: TRBJ2-3
cdr3_aa: CASSQDFSGGAHGTDTQYF; cdr3_nt: TGCGCCAGCAGCCAAGATTTCAGCGGGGGGGCTCACGGCACAGATACGCAGTATTTT; cdr3_length: 19; clone_size: .; v_call: TRBV4-1; d_call: TRBD2; j_call: TRBJ2-3
cdr3_aa: CASSYWRASTDTQYF; cdr3_nt: TGTGCCAGCAGTTACTGGCGAGCTAGCACAGATACGCAGTATTTT; cdr3_length: 15; clone_size: .; v_call: TRBV6-5; d_call: .; j_call: TRBJ2-3
cdr3_aa: CASSFPGTGNTGELFF; cdr3_nt: TGTGCCAGCAGTTTCCCGGGGACGGGGAACACCGGGGAGCTGTTTTTT; cdr3_length: 16; clone_size: .; v_call: TRBV28; d_call: .; j_call: TRBJ2-2
cdr3_aa: CSLTSGGTFYQETQYF; cdr3_nt: TGCAGCCTGACTAGCGGGGGGACCTTTTACCAAGAGACCCAGTACTTC; cdr3_length: 16; clone_size: few; v_call: TRBV20-1; d_call: TRBD2; j_call: TRBJ2-5
cdr3_aa: CASRTWGRGAVDNEQFF; cdr3_nt: TGTGCCAGCAGGACTTGGGGTCGGGGGGCAGTGGACAATGAGCAGTTCTTC; cdr3_length: 17; clone_size: few; v_call: TRBV12-3/TRBV12-4; d_call: .; j_call: TRBJ2-1
cdr3_aa: CASSYQSNSPLHF; cdr3_nt: TGTGCCAGCAGTTACCAGAGTAATTCACCCCTCCACTTT; cdr3_length: 13; clone_size: .; v_call: TRBV6-6; d_call: .; j_call: TRBJ1-6
cdr3_aa: CSARRYLAEQFF; cdr3_nt: TGCAGTGCTAGACGGTACTTGGCTGAGCAGTTCTTC; cdr3_length: 12; clone_size: .; v_call: TRBV20-1; d_call: .; j_call: TRBJ2-1
cdr3_aa: CASSYKGGAGQPQHF; cdr3_nt: TGTGCCAGCAGCTACAAAGGAGGGGCGGGTCAGCCCCAGCATTTT; cdr3_length: 15; clone_size: .; v_call: TRBV6-5; d_call: .; j_call: TRBJ1-5
cdr3_aa: CASSQDYFSGTDTQYF; cdr3_nt: TGCGCCAGCAGCCAAGACTATTTTTCTGGCACAGATACGCAGTATTTT; cdr3_length: 16; clone_size: few; v_call: TRBV4-3; d_call: .; j_call: TRBJ2-3
cdr3_aa: CSAREVVGDYTDTQYF; cdr3_nt: TGCAGTGCTAGAGAGGTCGTGGGGGACTACACAGATACGCAGTATTTT; cdr3_length: 16; clone_size: .; v_call: TRBV20-1; d_call: TRBD2; j_call: TRBJ2-3
cdr3_aa: CASSLFQSGTGGRNEQFF; cdr3_nt: TGTGCCAGCTCGCTTTTCCAGTCAGGGACAGGGGGAAGGAATGAGCAGTTCTTC; cdr3_length: 18; clone_size: .; v_call: TRBV18; d_call: TRBD1; j_call: TRBJ2-1
cdr3_aa: CSARVVDSTVGETQYF; cdr3_nt: TGCAGTGCTAGGGTGGTTGACTCAACCGTAGGAGAGACCCAGTACTTC; cdr3_length: 16; clone_size: .; v_call: TRBV20-1; d_call: .; j_call: TRBJ2-5
cdr3_aa: CASRGAARGDYNEQFF; cdr3_nt: TGTGCCAGCAGAGGCGCGGCCAGGGGCGACTACAATGAGCAGTTCTTC; cdr3_length: 16; clone_size: .; v_call: TRBV21-1; d_call: .; j_call: TRBJ2-1
cdr3_aa: CAWAPGQGMDTQYF; cdr3_nt: TGTGCCTGGGCCCCGGGACAGGGTATGGATACGCAGTATTTT; cdr3_length: 14; clone_size: once; v_call: TRBV30; d_call: TRBD1; j_call: TRBJ2-3
cdr3_aa: CASGQGRVTDTQYF; cdr3_nt: TGCGCCAGCGGACAGGGTAGGGTCACAGATACGCAGTATTTT; cdr3_length: 14; clone_size: few; v_call: TRBV5-1; d_call: TRBD1; j_call: TRBJ2-3